This TCR beta chain was identified during a study of T cells in Graves' hyperthyroidism and ophthalmopathy. Absence of ophthalmopathy progression within 18 months defined stable Graves' hyperthyroidism. Disease duration under 2 months; hyperthyroidism patients were aged 18 to 65. Reasons for excluding patients were uncontrolled infection, other autoimmune disease, pregnancy or lactation. This sample holds PBMCs from roughly 10 ml fresh peripheral blood. Germline V gene lookup returns CDR1 SGDLS and CDR2 YYNGEE. CDR3 length equals 16 residues. V lost 0 bases and J lost 1, with 13 bases in between. Amplified regions were TCR beta CDR3 sequences from RNA transcripts. A set of HTBI primers served as the primers for a first-round RT-PCR of the TCR CDR3. TCRdb analysed the multiplex PCR reads with MiXCR anew, one entry per CDR3 protein. This sample has around 340,000 distinct CDR3 sequences, with 14% found just once.

The genes are TRBV9 and TRBJ2-5; D gene ambiguous. This TCR was recovered from a young woman with Graves' hyperthyroidism. Material: blood. The CDR3 sequence is CASSVEGTGRQETQYF. CDR3 nucleotides: TGTGCCAGCAGCGTAGAGGGCACCGGTCGCCAAGAGACCCAGTACTTC.